This T cell receptor (beta chain) was captured by sequencing in a study of T cell changes during pregnancy in multiple sclerosis (dated by TCRdb to about 2019). About the full investigation: Changes in the T cell repertoire over the course of pregnancy were examined in this study in women with multiple sclerosis.

A note on this clone: The antigen this receptor binds is unknown. The sample holds no much larger clone one base away, and base qualities are not on file.

The library was prepared using the immunoSEQ multiplex PCR assay. TCRdb holds this immuneACCESS table with in-frame rearrangements only. Some clones are missing; in checked studies, unresolved V genes explain under half, and the rest has no known cause. The sample table holds around 40,000 clones, of which about 92% were seen once. Together, the top ten hold around 0.58% of the sample. V sheds 5 bases and J sheds 6 bases, leaving 10 bases between their ends. From cysteine to phenylalanine, the CDR3 is 13 amino acids long. The CDR3 DNA has 39 bases and is translated from base 1. The germline V gene (reference sequence) provides CDR1 SEHNR and CDR2 FQNEAQ.

The chain joins TRBV7-9 to TRBJ1-4, with a weak D call of TRBD1 (5 bases match). The TCR was taken from a female donor with multiple sclerosis, enrolled in a pregnancy study. The material sequenced was CD4+ T cells from peripheral blood mononuclear cells, taken in the third trimester of pregnancy. CDR3 sequence: CASSRGMDEKLFF. The DNA is as follows: TGTGCCAGCAGCCGGGGGATGGATGAAAAACTGTTTTTT.